This TCR beta chain was recovered during a study of T cells after yellow fever vaccination. The germline CDR1 and CDR2 sequences are GTSNPN and SVGIG (reference sequence). This CDR3 is 14 amino acids long. Trimming took 0 bases from V and 4 from J, leaving 9 bases between them. A universal primer site and UMIs were added as TCR cDNA was made by 5'RACE template switching. In TCRdb, the 5' RACE reads were re-called with MiXCR into one record per CDR3 protein. The table has around 590,000 distinct CDR3 sequences, more than 9% seen once. This clonotype was found many times. The antigen remains undetermined. Study findings and constraints: A weaker secondary response peaked on day 5, the primary on day 15. Reappearance after the booster was seen for most primary-vaccination clones, at 96% CD4 and less than 90% CD8.

V gene TRBV30 combines with J gene TRBJ2-2; D remains ambiguous. The receptor was isolated from a man aged 25 to 40 who received the YFV17D yellow fever vaccine. The sample here was PBMCs, taken on the day of the yellow fever booster vaccination. The CDR3 loop reads CAWSVLGFTGELFF. The DNA of the CDR3 is TGTGCCTGGAGTGTACTCGGGTTCACCGGGGAGCTGTTTTTT.